This entry is about one T cell receptor (beta chain). Its antigen is not identified. Compared with germline, one end of the junction differs, possibly owing to a read error. Russia was home to the donors, healthy Caucasian individuals aged about 6 to 90. The authors ran a second PCR of about 6 to 11 cycles using a sample-barcoded 5' primer and a J-beta primer mix. TCRdb ran MiXCR on the 5' RACE reads and lists one entry per CDR3 protein. The sample holds around 1,000,000 distinct CDR3 sequences; approximately 25% are singletons and the top ten take less than 0.75%. The sample is drawn from a study of blood T cells in healthy people across ages. Study-level points and caveats: While age rose, TCR beta diversity per million T cells dropped in a roughly linear way. Diversity estimates drawn from one million T cells were deemed underestimates. Strongly correlated with naive T cell percentage was TCR beta diversity.

This sample also appeared in a second study, on T cells of mothers and their children.

The material sequenced was blood. This clonotype was obtained from a girl aged 2 to 9 in good health.

CDR3 sequence (DNA): TGCAGCGTTCGCCGACTAGCGGGGAACGGAGTCCAAGAGACCCAGTATTTC. It encodes CSVRRLAGNGVQETQYF. V usage is TRBV29-1 and J usage is TRBJ2-5, with 11 bases matching TRBD2. The CDR3 extends over 17 amino acids. Germline-derived CDR1 and CDR2 are SQVTM and ANQGSEA.